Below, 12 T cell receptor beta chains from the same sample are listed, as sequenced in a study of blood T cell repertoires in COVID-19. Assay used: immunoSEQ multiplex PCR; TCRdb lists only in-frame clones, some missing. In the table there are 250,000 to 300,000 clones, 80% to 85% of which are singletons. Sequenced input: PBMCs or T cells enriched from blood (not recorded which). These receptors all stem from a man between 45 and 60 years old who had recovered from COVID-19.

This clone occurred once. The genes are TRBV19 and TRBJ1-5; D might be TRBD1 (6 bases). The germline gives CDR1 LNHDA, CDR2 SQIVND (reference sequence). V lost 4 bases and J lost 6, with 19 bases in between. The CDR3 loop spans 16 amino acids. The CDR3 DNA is TGTGCCAGTAGTACCCCTCGGGGGGGGCGAGGTCAGCCCCAGCATTTT. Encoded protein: CASSTPRGGRGQPQHF.

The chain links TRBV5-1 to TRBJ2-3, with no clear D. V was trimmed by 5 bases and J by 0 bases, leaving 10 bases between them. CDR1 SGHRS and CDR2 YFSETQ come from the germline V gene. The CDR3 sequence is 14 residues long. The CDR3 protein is CASRIQASTDTQYF. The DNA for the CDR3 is TGCGCCAGCAGGATCCAGGCTAGCACAGATACGCAGTATTTT.

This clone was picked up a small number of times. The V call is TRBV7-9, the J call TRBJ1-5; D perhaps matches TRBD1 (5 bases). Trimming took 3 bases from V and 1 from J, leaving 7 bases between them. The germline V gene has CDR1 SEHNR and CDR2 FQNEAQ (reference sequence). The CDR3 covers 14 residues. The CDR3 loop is CASSFWGSNQPQHF. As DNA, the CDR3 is TGTGCCAGCAGCTTTTGGGGCAGCAATCAGCCCCAGCATTTT.

CDR3 loop: CASSQLARRADTQYF. The DNA for the CDR3 is TGTGCCAGTAGTCAACTAGCCCGAAGGGCGGATACGCAGTATTTT. The genes are TRBV19 and TRBJ2-3, with a weak D call TRBD2 (6 bases). Germline loops: CDR1 LNHDA, CDR2 SQIVND (reference sequence). V was cut by 5 bases and J by 6 bases, with 18 bases left in between. CDR3 length: 15 amino acids. The whole variable domain, filled in from reference TRBV19 and TRBJ2-3, reads DGGITQSPKYLFRKEGQNVTLSCEQNLNHDAMYWYRQDPGQGLRLIYYSQIVNDFQKGDIAEGYSVSREKKESFPLTVTSAQKNPTAFYLCASSQLARRADTQYFGPGTRLTVL.

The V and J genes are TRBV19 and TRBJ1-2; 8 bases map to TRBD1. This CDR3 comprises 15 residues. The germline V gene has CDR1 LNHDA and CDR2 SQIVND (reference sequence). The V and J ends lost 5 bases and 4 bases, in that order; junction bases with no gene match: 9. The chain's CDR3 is CASSPDRGITYGYTF. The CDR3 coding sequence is TGTGCCAGTAGTCCAGACAGGGGAATTACCTATGGCTACACCTTC.

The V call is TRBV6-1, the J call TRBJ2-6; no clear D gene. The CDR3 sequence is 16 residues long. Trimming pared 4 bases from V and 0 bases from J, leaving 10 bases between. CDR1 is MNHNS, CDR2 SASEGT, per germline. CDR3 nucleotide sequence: TGTGCCAGCAGTGCGCTTGCAGGCTCTGGGGCCAACGTCCTGACTTTC. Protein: CASSALAGSGANVLTF.

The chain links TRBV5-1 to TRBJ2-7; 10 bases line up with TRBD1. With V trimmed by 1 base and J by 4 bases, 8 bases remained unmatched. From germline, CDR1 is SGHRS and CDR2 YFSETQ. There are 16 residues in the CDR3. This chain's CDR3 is CASSLPGTGAGYEQYF. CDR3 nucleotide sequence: TGCGCCAGCAGCTTGCCTGGGACAGGGGCGGGGTACGAGCAGTACTTC.

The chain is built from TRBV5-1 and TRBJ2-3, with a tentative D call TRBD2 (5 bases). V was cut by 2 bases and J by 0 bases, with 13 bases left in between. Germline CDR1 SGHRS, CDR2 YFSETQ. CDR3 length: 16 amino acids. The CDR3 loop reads CASSLSGTGSTDTQYF. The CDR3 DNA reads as TGCGCCAGCAGCTTATCCGGAACGGGAAGCACAGATACGCAGTATTTT. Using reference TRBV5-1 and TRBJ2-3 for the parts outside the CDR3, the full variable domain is KAGVTQTPRYLIKTRGQQVTLSCSPISGHRSVSWYQQTPGQGLQFLFEYFSETQRNKGNFPGRFSGRQFSNSRSEMNVSTLELGDSALYLCASSLSGTGSTDTQYFGPGTRLTVL.

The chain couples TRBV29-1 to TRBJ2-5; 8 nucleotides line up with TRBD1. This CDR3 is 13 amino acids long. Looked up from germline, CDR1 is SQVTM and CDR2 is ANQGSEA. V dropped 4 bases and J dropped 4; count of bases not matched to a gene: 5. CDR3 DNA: TGCAGCGTTGGACAGGGGATAGTAGAGACCCAGTACTTC. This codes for CSVGQGIVETQYF.

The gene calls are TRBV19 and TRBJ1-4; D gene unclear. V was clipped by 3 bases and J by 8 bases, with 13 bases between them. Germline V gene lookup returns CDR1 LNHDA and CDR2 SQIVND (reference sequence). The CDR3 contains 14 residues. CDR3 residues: CASSIWRSGEKLFF. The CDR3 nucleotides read TGTGCCAGTAGTATTTGGAGGTCGGGGGAAAAACTGTTTTTT. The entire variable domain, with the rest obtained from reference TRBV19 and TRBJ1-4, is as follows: DGGITQSPKYLFRKEGQNVTLSCEQNLNHDAMYWYRQDPGQGLRLIYYSQIVNDFQKGDIAEGYSVSREKKESFPLTVTSAQKNPTAFYLCASSIWRSGEKLFFGSGTQLSVL.

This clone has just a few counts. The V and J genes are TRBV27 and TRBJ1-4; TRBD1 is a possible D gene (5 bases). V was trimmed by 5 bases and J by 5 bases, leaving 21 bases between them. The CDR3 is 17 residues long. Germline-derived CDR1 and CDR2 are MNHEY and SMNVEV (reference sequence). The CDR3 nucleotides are TGTGCCAGCAGTCCCCTTATCAGGGCCGGTCTCAATGAAAAACTGTTTTTT. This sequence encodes CASSPLIRAGLNEKLFF.

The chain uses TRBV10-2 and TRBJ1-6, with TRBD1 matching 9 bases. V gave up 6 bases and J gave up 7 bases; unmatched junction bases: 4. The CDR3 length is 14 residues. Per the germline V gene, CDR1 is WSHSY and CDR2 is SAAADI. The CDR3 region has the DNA TGCGCCAGCAGGAATGGACAGGGGAATTCACCCCTCCACTTT. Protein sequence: CASRNGQGNSPLHF.